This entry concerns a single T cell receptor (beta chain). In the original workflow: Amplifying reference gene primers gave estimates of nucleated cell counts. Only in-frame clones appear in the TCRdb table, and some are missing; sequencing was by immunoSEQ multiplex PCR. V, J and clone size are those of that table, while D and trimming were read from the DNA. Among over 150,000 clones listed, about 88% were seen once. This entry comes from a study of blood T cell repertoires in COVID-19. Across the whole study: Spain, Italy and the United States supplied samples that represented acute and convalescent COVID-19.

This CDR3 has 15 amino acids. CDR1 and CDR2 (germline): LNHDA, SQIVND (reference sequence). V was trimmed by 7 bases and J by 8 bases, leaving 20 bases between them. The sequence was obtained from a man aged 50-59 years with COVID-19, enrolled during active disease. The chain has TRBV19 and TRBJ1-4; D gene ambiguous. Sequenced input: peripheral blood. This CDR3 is CASTVRHQAREKLFF. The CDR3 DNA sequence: TGTGCCAGTACCGTTCGGCACCAGGCCCGGGAAAAACTGTTTTTT.